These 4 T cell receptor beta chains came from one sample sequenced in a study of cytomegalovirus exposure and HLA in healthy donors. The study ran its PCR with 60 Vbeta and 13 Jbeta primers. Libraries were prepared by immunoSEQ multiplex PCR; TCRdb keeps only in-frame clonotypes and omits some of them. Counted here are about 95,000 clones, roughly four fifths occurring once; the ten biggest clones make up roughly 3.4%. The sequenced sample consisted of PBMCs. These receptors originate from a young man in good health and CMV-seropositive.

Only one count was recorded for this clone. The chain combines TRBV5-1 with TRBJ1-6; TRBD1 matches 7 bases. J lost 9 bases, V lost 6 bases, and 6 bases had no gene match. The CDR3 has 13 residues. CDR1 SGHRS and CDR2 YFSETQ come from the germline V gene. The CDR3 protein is CASTPTGLSPLHF. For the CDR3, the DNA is TGCGCCAGCACTCCGACAGGGCTTTCACCCCTCCACTTT.

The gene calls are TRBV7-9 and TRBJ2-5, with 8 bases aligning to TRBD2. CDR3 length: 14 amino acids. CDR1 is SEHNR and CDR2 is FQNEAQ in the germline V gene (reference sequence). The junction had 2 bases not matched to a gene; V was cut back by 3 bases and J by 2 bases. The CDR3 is CASSLTSAQETQYF. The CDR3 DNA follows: TGTGCCAGCAGCTTGACTAGCGCGCAAGAGACCCAGTACTTC. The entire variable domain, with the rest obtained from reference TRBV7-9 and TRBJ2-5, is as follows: DTGVSQNPRHKITKRGQNVTFRCDPISEHNRLYWYRQTLGQGPEFLTYFQNEAQLEKSRLLSDRFSAERPKGSFSTLEIQRTEQGDSAMYLCASSLTSAQETQYFGPGTRLLVL.

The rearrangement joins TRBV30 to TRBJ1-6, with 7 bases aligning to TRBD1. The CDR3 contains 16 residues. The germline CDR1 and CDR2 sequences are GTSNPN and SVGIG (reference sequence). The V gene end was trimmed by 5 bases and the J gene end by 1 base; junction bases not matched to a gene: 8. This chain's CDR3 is CAWSRDSLSYNSPLHF. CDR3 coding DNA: TGTGCCTGGTCCCGGGACAGTTTGTCCTATAATTCACCCCTCCACTTT.

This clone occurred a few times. CDR3 amino acids: CSVEPVLETQYF. Written as DNA, the CDR3 is TGCAGCGTTGAACCAGTATTGGAGACCCAGTACTTC. This chain links TRBV29-1 with TRBJ2-5; no definite D call. This CDR3 region has 12 residues. V shed 2 bases and J shed 5 bases, with 9 bases lying between them. Germline V gives CDR1 SQVTM, CDR2 ANQGSEA.